Given below is one TCR beta chain in context. The study drew participants aged about 18 to 89 years from approximately 25 US areas. Grouping used clinical history reported by participants in a survey and questionnaire. Exposed volunteers were people who met a COVID-19 case within 2 weeks before study entry. J lost 12 bases, V lost 2 bases, and 6 bases had no gene match. The CDR3 loop spans 12 amino acids. Germline assignment: CDR1 MNHNY and CDR2 SVGAGI (reference sequence). Using immunoSEQ multiplex PCR, the repertoire was profiled, and TCRdb retains in-frame clones only, with some absent. The sample records 270,000 or so clones, approximately 90% being singletons. This record belongs to a study of blood T cell repertoires in COVID-19.

Sample: PBMCs or T cells enriched from blood (not recorded which). The chain uses TRBV6-6 and TRBJ1-2, with TRBD1 identical over 7 bases. This TCR came from a man aged 40-55 years who had been exposed to COVID-19. In DNA, the CDR3 is TGTGCCAGCAGTTACCGACAGGGTGTTCACACCTTC. Residues: CASSYRQGVHTF.